This TCR beta chain is drawn from a study of blood T cell repertoires in COVID-19. Whole-study context: Sites in the United States, Italy and Spain provided acute and convalescent COVID-19 samples. Nucleic acid was either cDNA or gDNA, and it came from T cells, B-cell-depleted T cells, or PBMCs.

Original analysis: By means of reference gene primer amplification, nucleated cell counts were estimated. Here immunoSEQ multiplex PCR was the method, and the copy in TCRdb shows in-frame clones only, minus some. V, J and clone size are those of that table, while D and trimming were read from the DNA. This table holds about 81,000 clones, nearly 90% found once. In germline, CDR1 is LGHNA, CDR2 YSLEER. This CDR3 has 15 residues. V lost 5 bases, J lost 1 base, and 13 bases lay in between. The sequencing input was peripheral blood. The J gene is TRBJ2-3, the V gene TRBV4-3; possible D gene TRBD1, 6 bases. The TCR originated in a man in his 70s with acute or convalescent COVID-19. The CDR3 DNA reads as TGCGCCAGCAGCTCCGCGACAGGTGGCACAGATACGCAGTATTTT. Amino acid sequence: CASSSATGGTDTQYF.